A selection of T cell receptor beta chains follows, all from one sample in a study of blood T cell repertoires in COVID-19. Produced via immunoSEQ multiplex PCR; TCRdb's table is partial and in-frame only. Among fewer than 70,000 clones listed, over 75% were seen once. The source material was peripheral blood. The receptors derive from a human donor in a cohort sampled during active COVID-19. Both conserved end residues are part of each CDR3. Fields, in order: CDR3 length, J gene, clone size, V gene, D gene, CDR3 DNA, CDR3 protein. A D gene is named only where the DNA matches it firmly. For some rows the clone size is stated as once, few or many, or as a class when expanded; others skip it.

CDR3 length: 14
J gene: TRBJ1-2
clone size: .
V gene: TRBV24-1
D gene: TRBD1
CDR3 DNA: TGTGCCACCAGCGACAGGGGGGAAAACTATGGCTACACCTTC
CDR3 protein: CATSDRGENYGYTF

CDR3 length: 14
J gene: TRBJ1-1
clone size: once
V gene: TRBV5-1
D gene: .
CDR3 DNA: TGCGCCAGCCCGGACTTCGTGATGAACACTGAAGCTTTCTTT
CDR3 protein: CASPDFVMNTEAFF

CDR3 length: 13
J gene: TRBJ1-2
clone size: .
V gene: TRBV13
D gene: .
CDR3 DNA: TGTGCCAGCAGCCCACAGAGTAACTATGGCTACACCTTC
CDR3 protein: CASSPQSNYGYTF

CDR3 length: 15
J gene: TRBJ1-1
clone size: .
V gene: TRBV4-3
D gene: .
CDR3 DNA: TGCGCCAGCAGCCAAGCAGGGTATATGAACACTGAAGCTTTCTTT
CDR3 protein: CASSQAGYMNTEAFF

CDR3 length: 13
J gene: TRBJ1-6
clone size: .
V gene: TRBV12-3/TRBV12-4
D gene: .
CDR3 DNA: TGTGCCAGCAGTTTCCTTTCAGATTCACCCCTCCACTTT
CDR3 protein: CASSFLSDSPLHF

CDR3 length: 18
J gene: TRBJ1-2
clone size: .
V gene: TRBV6-1
D gene: .
CDR3 DNA: TGTGCCAGCAGTGCTAATCATAACCCAACCGGGACAAAGAATGGCTACACCTTC
CDR3 protein: CASSANHNPTGTKNGYTF

CDR3 length: 16
J gene: TRBJ2-5
clone size: .
V gene: TRBV6-6
D gene: TRBD2
CDR3 DNA: TGTGCCAGCAGTTACTCGACTAGCGGGAGGGCAGAGACCCAGTACTTC
CDR3 protein: CASSYSTSGRAETQYF

CDR3 length: 17
J gene: TRBJ1-3
clone size: .
V gene: TRBV4-2
D gene: TRBD1
CDR3 DNA: TGTGCCAGCAGCCCCCCGGGACAGGACGAGACTGGAAACACCATATATTTT
CDR3 protein: CASSPPGQDETGNTIYF

CDR3 length: 14
J gene: TRBJ2-7
clone size: .
V gene: TRBV3-1/TRBV3-2
D gene: .
CDR3 DNA: TGTGCCAGCAGCCAAGGTCCGGGGATCTACGAGCAGTACTTC
CDR3 protein: CASSQGPGIYEQYF

CDR3 length: 12
J gene: TRBJ1-1
clone size: .
V gene: TRBV5-1
D gene: .
CDR3 DNA: TGCGCCAGCAGCGCCGCAGGGGCACGGGCTTTCTTT
CDR3 protein: CASSAAGARAFF